This T cell receptor beta chain was profiled in a study of blood T cell repertoires in COVID-19. Assay: immunoSEQ multiplex PCR; the TCRdb copy retains only in-frame clones and omits some. The table shows about 54,000 clones, with around 86% occurring only once. This CDR3 contains 15 residues. From germline, CDR1 is SGHNT and CDR2 YYREEE (reference sequence). The V and J ends lost 4 bases and 2 bases respectively, with 13 bases between them. This sequence was found in a man aged 50 to 60 with active COVID-19. Sample: peripheral blood. The chain has TRBV5-4 and TRBJ1-3; D not certain. CDR3: CASSLQDSTGNTIYF. The CDR3 DNA sequence: TGTGCCAGCAGCCTTCAAGACTCCACTGGAAACACCATATATTTT.